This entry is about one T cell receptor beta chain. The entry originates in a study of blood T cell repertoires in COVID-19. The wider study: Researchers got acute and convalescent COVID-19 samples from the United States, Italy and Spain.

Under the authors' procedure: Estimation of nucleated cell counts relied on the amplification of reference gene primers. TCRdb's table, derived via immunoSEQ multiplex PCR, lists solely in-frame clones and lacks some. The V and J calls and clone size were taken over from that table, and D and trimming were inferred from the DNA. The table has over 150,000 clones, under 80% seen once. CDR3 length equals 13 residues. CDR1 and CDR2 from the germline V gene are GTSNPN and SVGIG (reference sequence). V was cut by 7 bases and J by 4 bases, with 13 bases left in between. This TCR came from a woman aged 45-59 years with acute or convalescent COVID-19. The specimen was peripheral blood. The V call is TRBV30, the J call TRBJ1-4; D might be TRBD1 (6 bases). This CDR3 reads CASKVRGNEKLFF. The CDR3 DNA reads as TGTGCCTCGAAAGTCAGGGGTAATGAAAAACTGTTTTTT.